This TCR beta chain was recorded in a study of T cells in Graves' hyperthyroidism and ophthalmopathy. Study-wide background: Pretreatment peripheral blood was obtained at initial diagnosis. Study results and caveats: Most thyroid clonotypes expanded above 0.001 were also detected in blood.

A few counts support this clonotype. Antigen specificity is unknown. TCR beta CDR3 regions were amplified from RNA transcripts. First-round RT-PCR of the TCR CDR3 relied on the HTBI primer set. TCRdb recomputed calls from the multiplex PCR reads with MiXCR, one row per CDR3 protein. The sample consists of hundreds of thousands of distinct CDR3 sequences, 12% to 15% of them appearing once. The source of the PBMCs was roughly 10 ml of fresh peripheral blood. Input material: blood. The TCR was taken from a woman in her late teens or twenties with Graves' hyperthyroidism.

The CDR3 spells CASSPLPGGGNYGYTF. In DNA form, the CDR3 reads TGTGCCAGCAGCCCCCTACCTGGAGGGGGTAACTATGGCTACACCTTC. The rearrangement uses TRBV5-5 and TRBJ1-2; D is possibly TRBD1 (6 bases). With 4 bases removed from V and 1 base from J, the gap between germline ends came to 17 bases. CDR3 length: 16 amino acids. CDR1 SGHKS and CDR2 YYEKEE come from the germline V gene (reference sequence).